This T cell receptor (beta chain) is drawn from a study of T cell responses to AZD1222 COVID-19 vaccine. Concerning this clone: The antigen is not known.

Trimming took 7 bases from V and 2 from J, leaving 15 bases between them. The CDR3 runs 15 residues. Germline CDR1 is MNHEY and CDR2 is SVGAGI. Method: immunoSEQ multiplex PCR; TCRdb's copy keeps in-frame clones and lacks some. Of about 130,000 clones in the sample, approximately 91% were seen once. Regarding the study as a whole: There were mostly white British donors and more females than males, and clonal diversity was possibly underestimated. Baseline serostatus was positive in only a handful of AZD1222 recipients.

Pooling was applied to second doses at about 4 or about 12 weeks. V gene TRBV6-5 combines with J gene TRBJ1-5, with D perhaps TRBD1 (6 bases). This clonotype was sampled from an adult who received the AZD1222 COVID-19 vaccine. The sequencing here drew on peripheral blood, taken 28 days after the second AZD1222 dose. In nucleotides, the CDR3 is TGTGCCAGCATTTCACAGGGTGGAGGCAATCAGCCCCAGCATTTT. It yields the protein CASISQGGGNQPQHF.